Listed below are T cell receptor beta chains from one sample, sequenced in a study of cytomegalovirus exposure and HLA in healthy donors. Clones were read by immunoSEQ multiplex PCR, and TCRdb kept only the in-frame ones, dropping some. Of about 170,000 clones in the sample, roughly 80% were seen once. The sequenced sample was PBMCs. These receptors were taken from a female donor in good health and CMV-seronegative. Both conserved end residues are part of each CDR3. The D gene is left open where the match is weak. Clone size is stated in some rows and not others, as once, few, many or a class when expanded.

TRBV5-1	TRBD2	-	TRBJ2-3	CASSLEAAGVSTDTQYF	TGCGCCAGCAGCTTGGAGGCAGCGGGGGTGAGCACAGATACGCAGTATTTT
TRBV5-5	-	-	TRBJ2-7	CASSLDYHSSYEQYF	TGTGCCAGCAGCTTGGACTACCATAGCTCCTACGAGCAGTACTTC
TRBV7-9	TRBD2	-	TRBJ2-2	CASRGEGTGELFF	TGTGCCAGCCGGGGGGAGGGGACCGGGGAGCTGTTTTTT
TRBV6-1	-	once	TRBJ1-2	CASSATPGGSAYGYTF	TGTGCCAGCAGTGCCACCCCCGGGGGGAGTGCCTATGGCTACACCTTC
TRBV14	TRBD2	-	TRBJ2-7	CASSQDPVGRASVYEQYF	TGTGCCAGCAGCCAAGATCCCGTCGGGAGGGCCTCAGTTTACGAGCAGTACTTC
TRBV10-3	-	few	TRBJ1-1	CAISEEGNTEAFF	TGTGCCATCAGTGAGGAGGGGAACACTGAAGCTTTCTTT
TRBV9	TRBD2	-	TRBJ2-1	CASSVTSGHNEQFF	TGTGCCAGCAGCGTAACTAGCGGTCACAATGAGCAGTTCTTC
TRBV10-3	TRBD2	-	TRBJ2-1	CATKRPSGNNEQFF	TGTGCCACCAAAAGGCCTAGCGGGAACAATGAGCAGTTCTTC
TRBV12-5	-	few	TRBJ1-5	CASGPPRPGNGNQPQHF	TGTGCTAGTGGTCCCCCCCGGCCGGGAAATGGCAATCAGCCCCAGCATTTT
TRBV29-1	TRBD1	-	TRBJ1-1	CSVGTDRGYTEAFF	TGCAGCGTTGGCACGGACAGGGGGTACACTGAAGCTTTCTTT
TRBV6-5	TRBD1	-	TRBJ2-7	CASRYLRQGAYEQYF	TGTGCCAGCAGGTACCTCCGACAGGGGGCCTACGAGCAGTACTTC
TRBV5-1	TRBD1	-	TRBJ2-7	CASSLVGTGSYEQYF	TGCGCCAGCAGCTTGGTCGGGACAGGGAGCTACGAGCAGTACTTC
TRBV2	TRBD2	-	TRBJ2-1	CATPSGRPNNEQFF	TGTGCCACACCTAGCGGGAGGCCGAACAATGAGCAGTTCTTC
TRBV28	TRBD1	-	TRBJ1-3	CASSLWGQGKENTIYF	TGTGCCAGCAGTTTATGGGGACAGGGCAAGGAAAACACCATATATTTT
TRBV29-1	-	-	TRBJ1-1	CSVEVQVNTEAFF	TGCAGCGTTGAAGTCCAGGTGAACACTGAAGCTTTCTTT
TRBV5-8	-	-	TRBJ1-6	CASSLNRFSPLHF	TGTGCCAGCAGCTTGAACAGATTTTCACCCCTCCACTTT
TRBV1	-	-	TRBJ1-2	CTSSPGHRALDLNNYGYTF	TGCACCAGCAGCCCGGGGCACAGGGCTCTGGACCTAAATAACTATGGCTACACCTTC
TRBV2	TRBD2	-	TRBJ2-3	CASSFTRLAGVDTQYF	TGTGCCAGCAGCTTTACTAGACTAGCGGGAGTGGATACGCAGTATTTT
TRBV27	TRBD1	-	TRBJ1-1	CASSLGTGANTEAFF	TGTGCCAGCAGTTTGGGGACAGGGGCGAACACTGAAGCTTTCTTT
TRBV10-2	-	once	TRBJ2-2	CASSPTSTGELFF	TGCGCCAGCAGCCCGACTAGCACCGGGGAGCTGTTTTTT
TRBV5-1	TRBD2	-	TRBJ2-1	CASSFGAGVAYNEQFF	TGCGCCAGCAGCTTTGGGGCGGGGGTGGCCTACAATGAGCAGTTCTTC
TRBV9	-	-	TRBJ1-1	CASSASPTNTEAFF	TGTGCCAGCAGCGCGAGTCCAACGAACACTGAAGCTTTCTTT
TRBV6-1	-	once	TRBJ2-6	CASKTVGANVLTF	TGTGCCAGCAAAACAGTCGGGGCCAACGTCCTGACTTTC
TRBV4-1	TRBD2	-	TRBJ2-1	CASSQVASGDSYNEQFF	TGCGCCAGCAGCCAAGTGGCTAGCGGGGACTCCTACAATGAGCAGTTCTTC
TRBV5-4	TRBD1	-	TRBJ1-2	CASSLAGQAPSFYGYTF	TGTGCCAGCAGCTTGGCGGGACAGGCCCCCTCCTTCTATGGCTACACCTTC
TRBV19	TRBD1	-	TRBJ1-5	CASKGQRTSHQPQHF	TGTGCCAGTAAGGGACAGAGAACGAGCCATCAGCCCCAGCATTTT
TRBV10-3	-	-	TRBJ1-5	CAIGEGGGQPQHF	TGTGCCATCGGGGAGGGAGGGGGTCAGCCCCAGCATTTT
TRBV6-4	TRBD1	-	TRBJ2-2	CASRQGVDTGELFF	TGTGCCAGCAGACAGGGGGTGGACACCGGGGAGCTGTTTTTT